This passage covers 18 T cell receptor beta chains from one sample sequenced in a study of T-cell reconstitution after alpha-beta-depleted transplantation in children. TCRbeta library construction was performed incorporating unique molecular identifiers. TCRdb re-called the PCR reads with MiXCR, one entry per CDR3 protein. Of 600,000 to 700,000 distinct CDR3 sequences in the sample, 16% were seen once. The sequences come from PBMCs from the stem cell graft donor, collected from the stem cell graft. These TCRs come from a human donor who donated a stem cell graft to a child with acute myeloid leukemia.

This clonotype was seen a few times. The rearrangement joins TRBV7-2 to TRBJ1-3, with D possibly matching TRBD1 (5 bases). V was cut by 1 base and J by 9 bases, with 16 bases left in between. Germline V gives CDR1 SGHTA, CDR2 FQGNSA. The CDR3 extends over 15 amino acids. The CDR3 region is CASSLVGTEVSTIYF. CDR3 DNA sequence: TGTGCCAGCAGCTTAGTGGGGACGGAGGTTTCCACCATATATTTT.

This clonotype came up a few times. The V and J genes are TRBV12-3 or TRBV12-4 and TRBJ1-4; D is undetermined. The length of the CDR3 is 14 residues. V was pared by 6 bases and J by 5 bases, with 13 bases between. This chain's CDR3 is CASRPGRNNEKLFF. The CDR3 DNA follows: TGTGCCAGCAGGCCCGGACGGAACAATGAAAAACTGTTTTTT.

This sequence joins TRBV18 and TRBJ2-7, with 7 bases that match TRBD2. Germline V gene lookup returns CDR1 KGHSH and CDR2 LQKENI. V was clipped by 2 bases and J by 6 bases; unmatched bases: 7. The CDR3 runs to 14 residues. CDR3 amino acids: CASSPGGGLGEQYV. The CDR3 DNA sequence: TGTGCCAGCTCACCAGGCGGGGGATTGGGCGAGCAGTACGTC.

The chain joins TRBV6-2 or TRBV6-3 to TRBJ2-1; possibly TRBD1 for D (6 bases). V was trimmed by 4 bases and J by 7 bases, leaving 14 bases between them. The germline gives CDR1 MNHEY, CDR2 SVGEGT. The CDR3 has 14 amino acids. CDR3 DNA: TGTGCCAGCAGTTCCTCAGGGGTCAGGAATGAGCAGTTCTTC. Translated: CASSSSGVRNEQFF.

This chain links TRBV5-1 with TRBJ2-5; 8 bases agree with TRBD1. With 1 base clipped from V and 2 bases from J, the junction kept 4 bases outside the gene matches. The length of the CDR3 is 15 residues. Germline CDR1 SGHRS, CDR2 YFSETQ. The CDR3 nucleotides are TGCGCCAGCAGCTTGACAGGGGGTATGCAAGAGACCCAGTACTTC. It codes for CASSLTGGMQETQYF.

This clonotype came up a few times. The rearrangement uses TRBV13 and TRBJ1-1; 10 nucleotides match TRBD1. CDR3 length: 16 residues. Germline CDR1 and CDR2: PRHDT and FYEKMQ (reference sequence). Trimming at V came to 3 bases and at J to 0 bases, leaving 4 bases not matched to a gene. The CDR3 sequence is CASSLGQGSMNTEAFF. The CDR3 DNA is TGTGCCAGCAGCTTGGGACAGGGGAGCATGAACACTGAAGCTTTCTTT.

This clonotype was observed many times. The chain is built from TRBV20-1 and TRBJ2-5, with 11 bases lining up with TRBD2. The CDR3 spans 17 residues. CDR1 and CDR2 from the germline V gene are DFQATT and SNEGSKA (reference sequence). The V gene end was trimmed by 1 base and the J gene end by 2 bases; junction bases not matched to a gene: 9. In nucleotides, the CDR3 is TGCAGTGCTAGAGGAGGATTAGCGGGGGGGCGACAAGAGACCCAGTACTTC. This translates into CSARGGLAGGRQETQYF.

This clonotype came up many times. The chain uses TRBV9 and TRBJ2-3, with no clear D. The CDR3 runs 13 residues. The V end was cut by 3 bases, the J end by 4 bases, with 9 bases between. Germline assignment: CDR1 SGDLS and CDR2 YYNGEE. The CDR3 coding sequence is TGTGCCAGCAGCGCAACTTGGCCAGATACGCAGTATTTT. This sequence encodes CASSATWPDTQYF.

The sample holds many counts of this clonotype. The V call is TRBV20-1, the J call TRBJ1-2, with a possible D match to TRBD1 (5 bases). V was pared by 6 bases and J by 7 bases, with 15 bases between. Looked up from germline, CDR1 is DFQATT and CDR2 is SNEGSKA (reference sequence). The CDR3 spans 12 residues. CDR3: CSAPDKDGGYTF. The CDR3 region has the DNA TGCAGTGCCCCGGACAAAGACGGTGGCTACACCTTC.

V gene TRBV6-1 combines with J gene TRBJ1-5; D is ambiguous. Germline V gene sequence: CDR1 MNHNS, CDR2 SASEGT. Trimming pared 5 bases from V and 4 bases from J, leaving 15 bases between. There are 15 residues in the CDR3. This chain's CDR3 is CASSREGLDNQPQHF. The CDR3 DNA follows: TGTGCCAGCAGTCGAGAGGGCCTTGATAATCAGCCCCAGCATTTT.

In this sample, this clonotype turned up a few times. The chain employs TRBV24-1 and TRBJ1-2; no reliable D call. The germline CDR1 and CDR2 sequences are KGHDR and SFDVKD. Trimming left V 3 bases short and J 1 base short, with 11 bases between. This CDR3 is 15 amino acids long. The CDR3 here is CATSDPRLFNYGYTF. The CDR3 bases are TGTGCCACCAGTGATCCCAGGCTTTTTAACTATGGCTACACCTTC.

The sample holds many counts of this clonotype. The chain has TRBV20-1 and TRBJ2-1, with 12 bases lining up with TRBD2. After removal of 1 base from V and 4 bases from J, the junction contained 5 bases not matched to a gene. The CDR3 has 16 residues. Germline V gene sequence: CDR1 DFQATT, CDR2 SNEGSKA (reference sequence). The CDR3 DNA reads as TGCAGTGCTAGAGTCGCTAGCGGGGGGGCGTACAATGAGCAGTTCTTC. Residues: CSARVASGGAYNEQFF.

At least ten counts were recorded for this clonotype. The V call is TRBV7-2, the J call TRBJ2-3, with D possibly being TRBD1 (5 bases). This CDR3 has 14 residues. Trimming pared 2 bases from V and 6 bases from J, leaving 12 bases between. CDR1 SGHTA and CDR2 FQGNSA come from the germline V gene. In DNA form, the CDR3 reads TGTGCCAGCAGCTTAATCAGGGTAGGGGATACGCAGTATTTT. Its translation: CASSLIRVGDTQYF.

This rearrangement joins TRBV24-1 to TRBJ2-1; D might be TRBD1 (6 bases). This CDR3 is built from 15 residues. V dropped 4 bases and J dropped 9 bases, with 18 bases sitting between them. From germline, CDR1 is KGHDR and CDR2 SFDVKD. The CDR3 spells CATSDLQGMEREQFF. The CDR3 DNA sequence: TGTGCCACCAGTGACCTACAGGGAATGGAACGTGAGCAGTTCTTC.

This clonotype turned up a few times. This rearrangement joins TRBV9 to TRBJ2-5; the D call may be TRBD1 or TRBD2 (7 bases each). This CDR3 region has 16 residues. Germline CDR1 reads SGDLS; CDR2 reads YYNGEE. V shed 0 bases and J shed 5 bases, with 17 bases lying between them. DNA of the CDR3: TGTGCCAGCAGCGTAGCTACCGTGCAGGGGGGGGAGACCCAGTACTTC. Protein sequence: CASSVATVQGGETQYF.

This clonotype was observed many times. V is TRBV5-5 and J is TRBJ2-7, with a weak D call TRBD2 (5 bases). The V gene lost 3 bases and the J gene lost 0 bases, with 13 bases spanning the gap. Germline CDR1 and CDR2: SGHKS and YYEKEE (reference sequence). This CDR3 contains 15 residues. CDR3 sequence (DNA): TGTGCCAGCAGCTACGACACGGGGAGCTCCTACGAGCAGTACGTC. Encoded protein: CASSYDTGSSYEQYV.

The chain recombines TRBV12-5 with TRBJ1-1, with 9 nucleotides matching TRBD1. The V gene's germline CDR1 is LGHNT and CDR2 FRNRAP. The CDR3 sequence is 16 residues long. V lost 4 bases, J lost 3 bases, and 9 bases stayed unmatched. The CDR3 coding sequence is TGTGCTAGTGGTTGGGGTACAGGGGGCGTCGACACTGAAGCTTTCTTT. Translated: CASGWGTGGVDTEAFF.

In nucleotides, the CDR3 is TGTGCCAGCAGCGTCCGGGACCCCAAGTTCGCGAACACCGGGGAGCTGTTTTTT. Its translation: CASSVRDPKFANTGELFF. The V gene is TRBV9, the J gene TRBJ2-2; D tentatively reads TRBD1 or TRBD2 (5 bases each). This CDR3 spans 18 amino acids. CDR1 SGDLS and CDR2 YYNGEE come from the germline V gene. Deletions cut 2 bases from V and 0 bases from J, with 17 bases between. The full variable domain, with the rest looked up from reference TRBV9 and TRBJ2-2, is DSGVTQTPKHLITATGQRVTLRCSPRSGDLSVYWYQQSLDQGLQFLIQYYNGEERAKGNILERFSAQQFPDLHSELNLSSLELGDSALYFCASSVRDPKFANTGELFFGEGSRLTVL.